This entry lists 22 T cell receptor beta chains sequenced from one sample in a study of human T cells and chemical hapten exposure. Via MiXCR, TCRdb re-called the RACE reads, giving one row per CDR3 protein. This sample yields more than 150,000 distinct CDR3 sequences, of which around 25% are seen a single time; about 2.5% belongs to the top ten. Documented time point: patch test 3, about 24 weeks after DPC sensitization. Treatment meaning: therapeutic diphenylcyclopropenone sensitization with weekly scalp DPC. The specimen was whole blood, collected in connection with sensitization to the hapten diphenylcyclopropenone (DPC). The receptors here all came from a woman aged 40 to 55 with alopecia areata. Some clones in this sample may be carry-over from other donors' samples.

This chain connects TRBV18 to TRBJ2-3; no clear D. This CDR3 has 16 amino acids. Trimming shortened V by 1 base and J by 4 bases, and 15 bases separated the two germline ends. Germline V gene lookup returns CDR1 KGHSH and CDR2 LQKENI. CDR3 sequence reads: CASSPQGRPPADTQYF. The CDR3 DNA sequence: TGTGCCAGCTCACCACAGGGCAGGCCACCCGCAGATACGCAGTATTTT.

This clonotype was seen a handful of times. The chain links TRBV6-5 to TRBJ1-1, with D unclear. The CDR3 spans 11 residues. V lost 6 bases, J lost 4 bases, and 6 bases lay in between. From germline, CDR1 is MNHEY and CDR2 SVGAGI. DNA for the CDR3: TGTGCCAGCAGATCCATCACTGAAGCTTTCTTT. Amino acids: CASRSITEAFF.

The chain is built from TRBV10-3 and TRBJ1-3; 7 positions match TRBD1. This CDR3 has 13 amino acids. J lost 4 bases, V lost 5 bases, and 2 bases had no gene match. The germline CDR1 and CDR2 sequences are ENHRY and SYGVKD. This CDR3 reads CAISPDRGNTIYF. The CDR3 DNA reads TGTGCCATCAGTCCGGACAGGGGAAACACCATATATTTT.

This clonotype has only a few counts. This rearrangement joins TRBV24-1 to TRBJ2-3; unclear D gene. Deletions cut 5 bases from V and 5 bases from J, with 7 bases between. In germline, CDR1 is KGHDR, CDR2 SFDVKD. The CDR3 runs to 12 residues. CDR3 residues: CATSGLGDTQYF. The CDR3, as DNA: TGTGCCACCAGTGGTCTCGGAGATACGCAGTATTTT.

The genes are TRBV5-5 and TRBJ1-5, with 7 positions matching TRBD1. V dropped 0 bases and J dropped 7; count of bases not matched to a gene: 10. Germline V CDR1 and CDR2: SGHKS, YYEKEE (reference sequence). The CDR3 sequence is 16 residues long. The CDR3 spells CASSLDPNRGGQPQHF. CDR3 bases: TGTGCCAGCAGCTTGGATCCGAACAGGGGTGGACAGCCCCAGCATTTT.

In this sample, this clonotype turned up a few times. The V call is TRBV18, the J call TRBJ2-6; a weak D match, TRBD2 (6 bases). Looked up from germline, CDR1 is KGHSH and CDR2 is LQKENI. V was clipped by 3 bases and J by 0 bases, with 9 bases between them. The CDR3 covers 16 residues. CDR3 nucleotide sequence: TGTGCCAGCTCACCGACGGGGGTCTCTGGGGCCAACGTCCTGACTTTC. Residues: CASSPTGVSGANVLTF.

The table lists this clonotype with a few counts. The CDR3 sequence is CSARVAGGGYNEQFF. CDR3 nucleotide sequence: TGCAGTGCTAGAGTAGCGGGAGGCGGCTACAATGAGCAGTTCTTC. The chain couples TRBV20-1 to TRBJ2-1, with TRBD2 matching 10 bases. The CDR3 extends over 15 amino acids. The V gene's germline CDR1 is DFQATT and CDR2 SNEGSKA (reference sequence). V gave up 1 base and J gave up 3 bases; unmatched junction bases: 3.

The V call is TRBV29-1, the J call TRBJ2-1; tentative D call: TRBD2 (7 bases). CDR3 length: 11 amino acids. CDR1 is SQVTM, CDR2 ANQGSEA, per germline. Trimming removed 4 bases at V and 10 bases at J, with 11 bases between. Written as DNA, the CDR3 is TGCAGCGTTGGGGGGGGCACGGAGCAGTTCTTC. Protein sequence: CSVGGGTEQFF.

This chain uses TRBV29-1 with TRBJ2-7; 10 nucleotides line up with TRBD2. CDR1 SQVTM and CDR2 ANQGSEA come from the germline V gene. The CDR3 totals 16 residues. After removal of 4 bases from V and 6 bases from J, the junction contained 15 bases not matched to a gene. This CDR3 reads CSVAPGGPGLAPEQYF. CDR3 nucleotides: TGCAGCGTTGCCCCCGGGGGACCGGGACTAGCGCCCGAGCAGTACTTC.

This clonotype came up a few times. The chain combines TRBV29-1 with TRBJ1-1; the match to TRBD1 covers 7 bases. V trimming: 0 bases; J trimming: 11 bases; junction bases outside the gene matches: 15. The V gene's germline CDR1 is SQVTM and CDR2 ANQGSEA. The CDR3 spans 15 residues. The CDR3 nucleotides read TGCAGCGTTGAAGACTTGAGGACAGGAACGGTTCGGGCTTTCTTT. Its protein is CSVEDLRTGTVRAFF. The complete variable domain, with remaining parts taken from reference TRBV29-1 and TRBJ1-1, reads SAVISQKPSRDICQRGTSLTIQCQVDSQVTMMFWYRQQPGQSLTLIATANQGSEATYESGFVIDKFPISRPNLTFSTLTVSNMSPEDSSIYLCSVEDLRTGTVRAFFGQGTRLTVV.

In nucleotides, the CDR3 is TGCAGCGTTGTTACGGGAGGGAACTACGAGCAGTACTTC. Translating gives CSVVTGGNYEQYF. V usage is TRBV29-1 and J usage is TRBJ2-7; 8 bases are a match to TRBD2. This CDR3 spans 13 amino acids. With V trimmed by 4 bases and J by 3 bases, 5 bases remained unmatched. From germline, CDR1 is SQVTM and CDR2 ANQGSEA.

J is TRBJ1-2 and V is TRBV9; weak D call: TRBD1 (6 bases). There are 16 residues in the CDR3. Between the trimmed V and J ends, which lost 4 bases and 1 base, there was a span of 17 bases. Per the germline V gene, CDR1 is SGDLS and CDR2 is YYNGEE. For the CDR3, the DNA is TGTGCCAGCAGCCCCCAAGGGGGACATTTTAACTATGGCTACACCTTC. It specifies CASSPQGGHFNYGYTF.

The rearrangement joins TRBV5-4 to TRBJ2-1; no clear D gene. The CDR3 runs to 13 residues. V was cut by 4 bases and J by 7 bases, with 12 bases left in between. Germline V gene data show CDR1 as SGHNT and CDR2 as YYREEE (reference sequence). The CDR3: CASSPARRNEQFF. In DNA form, the CDR3 reads TGTGCCAGCAGCCCGGCCCGACGGAATGAGCAGTTCTTC.

This clonotype has ten or more counts. The rearrangement uses TRBV27 and TRBJ2-7; 7 bases are shared with TRBD2. The CDR3 runs 16 residues. V was pared by 4 bases and J by 7 bases, with 16 bases of the junction left unmatched. The germline V gene encodes CDR1 MNHEY and CDR2 SMNVEV (reference sequence). CDR3 sequence: CASSSFWSGRVLEQYF. The CDR3 DNA reads as TGTGCCAGCAGTTCCTTCTGGTCAGGGAGGGTACTAGAGCAGTACTTC.

The chain is built from TRBV29-1 and TRBJ2-1; D is ambiguous. V lost 3 bases to trimming and J lost 8 bases, with 5 bases between them. Per germline, CDR1 SQVTM and CDR2 ANQGSEA. The CDR3 extends over 10 amino acids. DNA for the CDR3: TGCAGCGTTGACTATGATGAGCAGTTCTTC. This codes for CSVDYDEQFF.

The J gene is TRBJ2-2, the V gene TRBV5-4, with D maybe TRBD2 (6 bases). The CDR3 extends over 14 amino acids. V was trimmed by 3 bases and J by 5 bases, leaving 11 bases between them. Germline V gives CDR1 SGHNT, CDR2 YYREEE (reference sequence). CDR3 in DNA: TGTGCCAGCAGCTCTAGCGCCATAACCGGGGAGCTGTTTTTT. This codes for CASSSSAITGELFF.

The chain uses TRBV5-4 and TRBJ1-2; D is ambiguous. The CDR3 is 14 amino acids. Trimming cost V 6 bases and J 0 bases, with 12 bases left between them. CDR1 and CDR2 (germline): SGHNT, YYREEE (reference sequence). The CDR3 is CASTPGSTNYGYTF. The DNA for the CDR3 is TGTGCCAGCACCCCTGGCAGCACTAACTATGGCTACACCTTC.

The J gene is TRBJ1-2, the V gene TRBV5-1, with D uncertain. Germline V CDR1 and CDR2: SGHRS, YFSETQ. Trimming pared 0 bases from V and 2 bases from J, leaving 8 bases between. The CDR3 is made up of 14 amino acids. The CDR3 bases are TGCGCCAGCAGCTTGGAGGAAGGAAACTATGGCTACACCTTC. Residues: CASSLEEGNYGYTF.

The J gene is TRBJ2-7, the V gene TRBV27, with 11 nucleotides matching TRBD2. Germline trimming cut 6 bases from V and 3 bases from J; bases unmatched to any gene: 13. The CDR3 consists of 17 residues. Germline V lookup: CDR1 MNHEY, CDR2 SMNVEV (reference sequence). The CDR3 here is CASSRDPTSGSLYEQYF. The CDR3 DNA reads as TGTGCCAGCAGCCGAGATCCTACTAGCGGGAGTCTCTACGAGCAGTACTTC.

This clonotype was seen a few times. This sequence joins TRBV5-6 and TRBJ1-2; 9 bases are a match to TRBD1. Trimming took 2 bases from V and 5 from J; bases not matched to a gene: 4. This CDR3 has 14 amino acids. CDR1 SGHDT and CDR2 YYEEEE come from the germline V gene. CDR3 loop: CASSLTGGAYGYTF. Written as DNA, the CDR3 is TGTGCCAGCAGCTTAACAGGGGGCGCTTATGGCTACACCTTC.

This chain uses TRBV7-2 with TRBJ2-1; unclear D gene. Germline lookup yields CDR1 SGHTA and CDR2 FQGNSA. This CDR3 is 13 amino acids long. V shed 5 bases and J shed 3 bases, with 8 bases lying between them. The CDR3 is CASSSDGYNEQFF. As DNA, the CDR3 is TGTGCCAGCAGCAGCGACGGCTACAATGAGCAGTTCTTC.

This chain links TRBV28 with TRBJ2-1, with TRBD2 as a possible D gene (6 bases). Germline lookup yields CDR1 MDHEN and CDR2 SYDVKM. V dropped 5 bases and J dropped 7 bases, with 12 bases sitting between them. The CDR3 sequence is 13 residues long. CDR3 in DNA: TGTGCCAGCAGTACCCCGGCGGGAAATGAGCAGTTCTTC. Residues: CASSTPAGNEQFF.